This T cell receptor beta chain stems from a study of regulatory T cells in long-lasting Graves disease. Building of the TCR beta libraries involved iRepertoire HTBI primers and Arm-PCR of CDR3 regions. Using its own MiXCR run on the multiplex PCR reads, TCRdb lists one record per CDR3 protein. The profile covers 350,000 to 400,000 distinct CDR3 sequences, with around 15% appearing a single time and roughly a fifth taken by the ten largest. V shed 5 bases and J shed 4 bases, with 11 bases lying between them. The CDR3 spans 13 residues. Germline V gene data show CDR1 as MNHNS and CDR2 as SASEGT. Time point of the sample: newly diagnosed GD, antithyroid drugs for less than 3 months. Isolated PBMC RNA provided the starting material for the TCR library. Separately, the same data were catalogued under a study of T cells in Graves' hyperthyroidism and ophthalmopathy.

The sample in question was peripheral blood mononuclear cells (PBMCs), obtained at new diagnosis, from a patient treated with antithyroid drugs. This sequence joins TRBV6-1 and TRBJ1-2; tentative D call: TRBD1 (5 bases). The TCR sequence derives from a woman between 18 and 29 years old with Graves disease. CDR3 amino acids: CASSPGLSYGYTF. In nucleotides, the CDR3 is TGTGCCAGCAGTCCGGGACTCAGCTATGGCTACACCTTC.